This is a list of T cell receptor beta chains from one sample in a study of blood T cell repertoires in COVID-19. Sequenced by immunoSEQ multiplex PCR; TCRdb stores in-frame clones only, minus some. The sample carries about 24,000 clones, under 90% recorded once. Sequenced: peripheral blood. These receptors all stem from a woman in her 70s with active COVID-19. Both conserved end residues are part of each CDR3. Each record gives: CDR3 length, V gene, J gene, clone size, D gene, CDR3 DNA, CDR3 protein. A D gene is named only where the DNA matches it firmly. Part of the rows lack a size; the others show once, few, many or a class for expanded clones.

>16|TRBV7-7|TRBJ2-5|once|NA
TGTGCTAGCAGCTTAGGTGGACTAACAGCGCAAGAGACCCAGTACTTC
CASSLGGLTAQETQYF
>16|TRBV2|TRBJ2-5|NA|NA
TGTGCCAGCAGTACTGGTGGAGGGTCGTACCAAGAGACCCAGTACTTC
CASSTGGGSYQETQYF
>14|TRBV30|TRBJ2-5|NA|NA
TGTGCCTGGAGTGGGGACTTCTCACAAGAGACCCAGTACTTC
CAWSGDFSQETQYF
>17|TRBV4-1|TRBJ1-2|NA|TRBD1
TGCGCCAGCAGCCAAGCCTTTCCCGGGACAGGCTACTATGGCTACACCTTC
CASSQAFPGTGYYGYTF
>15|TRBV5-6|TRBJ2-5|once|TRBD2
TGTGCCAGCAGCTTGGTAGCGGGGAGTCGAGAGACCCAGTACTTC
CASSLVAGSRETQYF
>17|TRBV4-1|TRBJ2-7|NA|TRBD2
TGCGCCAGCAGCCAAGGTAGACTAGCGGTGGGAATCGACGAGCAGTACTTC
CASSQGRLAVGIDEQYF
>14|TRBV6-5|TRBJ2-2|NA|TRBD1
TGTGCCAGCAGAGGACAGGGCCACACCGGGGAGCTGTTTTTT
CASRGQGHTGELFF
>13|TRBV2|TRBJ2-5|once|NA
TGTGCCAGCAGGGAGGAGTCCGGAGAGACCCAGTACTTC
CASREESGETQYF
>11|TRBV5-1|TRBJ2-5|few|NA
TGCGCCAGCAGTTACTCAGAGACCCAGTACTTC
CASSYSETQYF
>14|TRBV5-1|TRBJ2-5|NA|NA
TGCGCCAGCAGCCTCCAGGGGAACAGGGAGACCCAGTACTTC
CASSLQGNRETQYF
>16|TRBV5-8|TRBJ2-5|once|NA
TGTGCCAGCAGCTTGGAGGGGAGGCGGACCCAAGAGACCCAGTACTTC
CASSLEGRRTQETQYF
>14|TRBV5-5|TRBJ1-5|few|TRBD1
TGTGCCAGCAGCCCAGGACAGGTCAGCAAGCCCCAGCATTTT
CASSPGQVSKPQHF
>15|TRBV18|TRBJ2-3|once|TRBD1
TGTGCCAGCTCACGTCGGGACAGATCCACAGATACGCAGTATTTT
CASSRRDRSTDTQYF
>14|TRBV19|TRBJ2-7|NA|TRBD1
TGTGCCAGTAGTTTAGGGGGCGACGTCTACGAGCAGTACTTC
CASSLGGDVYEQYF
>16|TRBV2|TRBJ2-2|NA|TRBD1
TGTGCCAGCAGCAGGACAGGGGGCGCGAACACCGGGGAGCTGTTTTTT
CASSRTGGANTGELFF
>15|TRBV5-6|TRBJ1-2|NA|NA
TGTGCCAGCAGCTCCACGGGTTCGGGTGACTATGGCTACACCTTC
CASSSTGSGDYGYTF
>15|TRBV11-1|TRBJ2-5|NA|TRBD1
TGTGCCAGCAGCTTAGCGAGGGGGCGGCAAGAGACCCAGTACTTC
CASSLARGRQETQYF
>16|TRBV7-9|TRBJ2-5|NA|TRBD1
TGTGCCAGCAGCCAGGGGGCGGTCTCTCTAAGGGAGACCCAGTACTTC
CASSQGAVSLRETQYF
>15|TRBV6-5|TRBJ2-5|NA|TRBD2
TGTGCCAGCATTTCACTAGCGCTCCTATTGGAGACCCAGTACTTC
CASISLALLLETQYF
>16|TRBV7-3|TRBJ2-3|NA|NA
TGTGCCAGCAGCCCCGGCGGTTTTGGGAGCACAGATACGCAGTATTTT
CASSPGGFGSTDTQYF
>15|TRBV2|TRBJ2-5|NA|TRBD2
TGTGCCAGCAGGGAGACTAGCGGGGACACGGGGACCCAGTACTTC
CASRETSGDTGTQYF
>16|TRBV9|TRBJ2-3|NA|TRBD2
TGTGCCAGCAGCCCGCATAGCGGGGGGGCCCGAGATACGCAGTATTTT
CASSPHSGGARDTQYF
>18|TRBV4-2|TRBJ2-3|NA|TRBD2
TGTGCCAGCAGCCAAGCCTCGGGACTAGCGGGGGGCGGAAATACGCAGTATTTT
CASSQASGLAGGGNTQYF
>14|TRBV11-2|TRBJ2-7|NA|TRBD2
TGTGCCAGCAGCCCGAGGGTGTCGGGGGGCGAGCAGTACTTC
CASSPRVSGGEQYF